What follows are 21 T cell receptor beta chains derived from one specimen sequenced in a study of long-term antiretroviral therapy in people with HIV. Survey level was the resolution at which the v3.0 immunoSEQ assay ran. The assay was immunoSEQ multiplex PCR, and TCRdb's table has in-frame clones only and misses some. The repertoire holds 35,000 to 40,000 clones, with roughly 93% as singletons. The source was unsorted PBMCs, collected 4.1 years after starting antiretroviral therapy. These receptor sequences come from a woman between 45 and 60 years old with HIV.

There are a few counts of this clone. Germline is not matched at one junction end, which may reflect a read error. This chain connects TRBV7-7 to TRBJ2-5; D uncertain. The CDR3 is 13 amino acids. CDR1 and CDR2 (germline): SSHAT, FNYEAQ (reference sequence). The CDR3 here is CASSSGYQETQYF. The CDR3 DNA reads TGTGCTAGCAGCTCTGGGTACCAAGAGACCCAGTACTTC.

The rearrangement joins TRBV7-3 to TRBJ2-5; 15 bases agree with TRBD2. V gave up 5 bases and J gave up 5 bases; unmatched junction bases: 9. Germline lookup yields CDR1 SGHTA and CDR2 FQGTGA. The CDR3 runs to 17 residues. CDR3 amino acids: CASSLYGLAGGPETQYF. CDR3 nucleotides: TGTGCCAGCAGCCTCTACGGACTAGCGGGGGGGCCGGAGACCCAGTACTTC.

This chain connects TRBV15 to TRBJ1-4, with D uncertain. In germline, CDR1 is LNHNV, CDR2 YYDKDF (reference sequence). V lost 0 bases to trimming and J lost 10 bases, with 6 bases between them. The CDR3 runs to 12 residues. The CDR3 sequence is CATSRDNGKLFF. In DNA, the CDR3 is TGTGCCACCAGCAGAGATAACGGAAAACTGTTTTTT. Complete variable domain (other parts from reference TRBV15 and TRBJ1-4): DAMVIQNPRYQVTQFGKPVTLSCSQTLNHNVMYWYQQKSSQAPKLLFHYYDKDFNNEADTPDNFQSRRPNTSFCFLDIRSPGLGDTAMYLCATSRDNGKLFFGSGTQLSVL.

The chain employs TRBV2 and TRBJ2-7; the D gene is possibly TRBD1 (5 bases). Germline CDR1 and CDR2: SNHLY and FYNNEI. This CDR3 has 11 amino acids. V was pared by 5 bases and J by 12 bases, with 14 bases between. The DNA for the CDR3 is TGTGCCAGCAGTCTGGACAATTGGGGGTACTTC. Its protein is CASSLDNWGYF. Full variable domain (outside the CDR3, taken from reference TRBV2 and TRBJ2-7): EPEVTQTPSHQVTQMGQEVILRCVPISNHLYFYWYRQILGQKVEFLVSFYNNEISEKSEIFDDQFSVERPDGSNFTLKIRSTKLEDSAMYFCASSLDNWGYFGPGTRLTVT.

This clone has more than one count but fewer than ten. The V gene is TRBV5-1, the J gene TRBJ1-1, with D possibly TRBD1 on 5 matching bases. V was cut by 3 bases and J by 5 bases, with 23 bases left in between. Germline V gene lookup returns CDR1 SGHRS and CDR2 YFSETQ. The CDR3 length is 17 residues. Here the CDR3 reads CASSSEELWGLGTEAFF. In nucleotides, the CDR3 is TGCGCCAGCAGCTCCGAAGAATTGTGGGGCCTCGGGACTGAAGCTTTCTTT.

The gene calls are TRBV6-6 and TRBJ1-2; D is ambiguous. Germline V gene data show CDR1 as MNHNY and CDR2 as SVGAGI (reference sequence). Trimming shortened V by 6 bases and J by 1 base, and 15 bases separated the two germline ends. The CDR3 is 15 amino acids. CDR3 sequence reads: CASRIGGLGNYGYTF. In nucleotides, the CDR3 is TGTGCCAGCAGAATCGGCGGTTTGGGTAACTATGGCTACACCTTC.

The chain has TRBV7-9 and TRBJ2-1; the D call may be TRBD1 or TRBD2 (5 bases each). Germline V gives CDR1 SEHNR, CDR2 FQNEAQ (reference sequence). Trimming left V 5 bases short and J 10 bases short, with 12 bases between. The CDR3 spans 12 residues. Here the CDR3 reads CASSPQGGEQFF. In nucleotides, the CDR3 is TGTGCCAGCAGCCCTCAGGGCGGGGAGCAGTTCTTC.

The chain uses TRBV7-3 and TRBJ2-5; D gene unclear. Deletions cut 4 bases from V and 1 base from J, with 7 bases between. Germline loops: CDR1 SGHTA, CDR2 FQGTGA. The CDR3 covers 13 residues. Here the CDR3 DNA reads TGTGCCAGCAGCTGGGCAGCCCAAGAGACCCAGTACTTC. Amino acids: CASSWAAQETQYF.

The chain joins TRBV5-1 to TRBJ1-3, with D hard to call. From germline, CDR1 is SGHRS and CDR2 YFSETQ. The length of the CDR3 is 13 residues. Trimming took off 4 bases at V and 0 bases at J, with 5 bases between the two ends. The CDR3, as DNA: TGCGCCAGCAGCGTGAGCTCTGGAAACACCATATATTTT. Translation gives CASSVSSGNTIYF.

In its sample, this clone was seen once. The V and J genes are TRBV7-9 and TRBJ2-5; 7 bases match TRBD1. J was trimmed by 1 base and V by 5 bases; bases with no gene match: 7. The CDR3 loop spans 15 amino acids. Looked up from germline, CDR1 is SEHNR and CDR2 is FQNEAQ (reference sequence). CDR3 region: CASSHDGDSQETQYF. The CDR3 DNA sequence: TGTGCCAGCAGCCACGATGGGGACAGCCAAGAGACCCAGTACTTC.

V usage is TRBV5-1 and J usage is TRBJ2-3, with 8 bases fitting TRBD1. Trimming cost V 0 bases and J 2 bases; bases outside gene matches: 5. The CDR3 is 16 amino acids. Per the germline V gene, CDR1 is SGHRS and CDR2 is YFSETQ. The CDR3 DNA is TGCGCCAGCAGCTTGGTAACAGGGGGACACACAGATACGCAGTATTTT. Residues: CASSLVTGGHTDTQYF.

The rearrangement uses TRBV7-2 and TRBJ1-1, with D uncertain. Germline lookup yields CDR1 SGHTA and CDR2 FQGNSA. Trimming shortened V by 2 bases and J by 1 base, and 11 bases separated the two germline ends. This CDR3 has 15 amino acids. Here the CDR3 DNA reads TGTGCCAGCAGCTTACACGGGCCGGGGAACACTGAAGCTTTCTTT. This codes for CASSLHGPGNTEAFF.

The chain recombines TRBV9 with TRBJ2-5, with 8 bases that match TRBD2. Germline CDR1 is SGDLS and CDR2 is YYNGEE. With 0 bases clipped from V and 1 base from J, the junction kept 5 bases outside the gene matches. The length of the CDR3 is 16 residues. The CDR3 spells CASSVGVAGLQETQYF. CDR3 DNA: TGTGCCAGCAGCGTAGGGGTAGCGGGGCTCCAAGAGACCCAGTACTTC. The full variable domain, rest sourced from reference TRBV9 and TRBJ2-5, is DSGVTQTPKHLITATGQRVTLRCSPRSGDLSVYWYQQSLDQGLQFLIQYYNGEERAKGNILERFSAQQFPDLHSELNLSSLELGDSALYFCASSVGVAGLQETQYFGPGTRLLVL.

CDR3 loop: CAISPGTSITETQYF. CDR3 sequence (DNA): TGTGCCATCAGCCCCGGGACTAGCATCACGGAGACCCAGTACTTC. The chain couples TRBV10-3 to TRBJ2-5; 9 positions agree with TRBD2. V was clipped by 6 bases and J by 5 bases; unmatched bases: 10. The CDR3 length is 15 residues. Looked up from germline, CDR1 is ENHRY and CDR2 is SYGVKD.

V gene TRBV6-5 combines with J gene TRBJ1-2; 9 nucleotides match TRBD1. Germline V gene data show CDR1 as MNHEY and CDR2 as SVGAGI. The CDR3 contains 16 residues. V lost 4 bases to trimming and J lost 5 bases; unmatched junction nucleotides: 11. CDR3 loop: CASSLGQGRFRYGYTF. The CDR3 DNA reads TGTGCCAGCAGTTTAGGACAGGGGAGATTTCGGTATGGCTACACCTTC.

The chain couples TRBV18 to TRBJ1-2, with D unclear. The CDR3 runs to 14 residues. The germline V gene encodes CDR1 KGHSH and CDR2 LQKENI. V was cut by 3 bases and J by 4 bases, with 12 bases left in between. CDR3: CASSPEGAGYGYTF. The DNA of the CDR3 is TGTGCCAGCTCACCGGAGGGCGCGGGCTATGGCTACACCTTC.

Here the CDR3 DNA reads TGTGCCAGTCGGCTCTCGGGACTAGCGGGGGGTTACTCCTACAATGAGCAGTTCTTC. The encoded protein is CASRLSGLAGGYSYNEQFF. The V call is TRBV19, the J call TRBJ2-1, with 15 bases identical to TRBD2. The ends lost 8 bases at V and 0 bases at J; junction bases unmatched: 11. This CDR3 contains 19 residues. CDR1 and CDR2 from the germline V gene are LNHDA and SQIVND (reference sequence).

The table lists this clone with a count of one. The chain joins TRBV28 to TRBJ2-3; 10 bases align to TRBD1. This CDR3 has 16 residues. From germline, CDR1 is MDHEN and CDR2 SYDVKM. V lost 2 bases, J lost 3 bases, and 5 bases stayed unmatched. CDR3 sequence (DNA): TGTGCCAGCAGTTTACTAGGGACAGGGGTAACAGATACGCAGTATTTT. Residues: CASSLLGTGVTDTQYF.

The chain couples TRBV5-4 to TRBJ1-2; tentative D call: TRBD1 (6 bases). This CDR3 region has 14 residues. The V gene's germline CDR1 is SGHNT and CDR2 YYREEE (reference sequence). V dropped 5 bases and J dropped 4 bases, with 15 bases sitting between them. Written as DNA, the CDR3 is TGTGCCAGCAGGATACAGGGTACGGCCTATGGCTACACCTTC. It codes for CASRIQGTAYGYTF. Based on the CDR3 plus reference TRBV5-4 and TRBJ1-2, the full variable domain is ETGVTQSPTHLIKTRGQQVTLRCSSQSGHNTVSWYQQALGQGPQFIFQYYREEENGRGNFPPRFSGLQFPNYSSELNVNALELDDSALYLCASRIQGTAYGYTFGSGTRLTVV.

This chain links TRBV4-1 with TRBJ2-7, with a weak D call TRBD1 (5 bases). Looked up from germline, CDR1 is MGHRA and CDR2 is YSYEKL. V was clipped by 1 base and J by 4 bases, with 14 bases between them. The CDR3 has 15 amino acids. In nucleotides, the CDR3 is TGCGCCAGCAGCCAAGGCAGCCAGGGTGGTTACGAGCAGTACTTC. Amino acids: CASSQGSQGGYEQYF.

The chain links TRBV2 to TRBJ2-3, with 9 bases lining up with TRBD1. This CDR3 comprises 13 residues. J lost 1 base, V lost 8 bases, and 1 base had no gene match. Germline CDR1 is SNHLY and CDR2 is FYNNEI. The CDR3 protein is CASRDRGTDTQYF. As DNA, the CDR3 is TGTGCCAGCCGGGACAGGGGCACAGATACGCAGTATTTT.